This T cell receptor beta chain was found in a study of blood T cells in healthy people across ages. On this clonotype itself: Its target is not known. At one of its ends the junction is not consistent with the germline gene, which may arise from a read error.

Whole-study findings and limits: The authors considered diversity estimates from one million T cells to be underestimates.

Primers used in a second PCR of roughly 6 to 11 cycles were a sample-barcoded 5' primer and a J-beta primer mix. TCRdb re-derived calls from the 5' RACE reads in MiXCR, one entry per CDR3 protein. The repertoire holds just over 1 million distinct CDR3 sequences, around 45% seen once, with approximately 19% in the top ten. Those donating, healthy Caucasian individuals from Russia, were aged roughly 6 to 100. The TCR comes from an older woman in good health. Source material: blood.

CDR3: CASSLSRYPTDTQYF. The CDR3 coding sequence is TGTGCCAGCAGCTTATCCCGATACCCAACAGATACGCAGTATTTT. The V gene is TRBV27, the J gene TRBJ2-3; D remains ambiguous. The V gene's germline CDR1 is MNHEY and CDR2 SMNVEV (reference sequence). This CDR3 has 15 amino acids.